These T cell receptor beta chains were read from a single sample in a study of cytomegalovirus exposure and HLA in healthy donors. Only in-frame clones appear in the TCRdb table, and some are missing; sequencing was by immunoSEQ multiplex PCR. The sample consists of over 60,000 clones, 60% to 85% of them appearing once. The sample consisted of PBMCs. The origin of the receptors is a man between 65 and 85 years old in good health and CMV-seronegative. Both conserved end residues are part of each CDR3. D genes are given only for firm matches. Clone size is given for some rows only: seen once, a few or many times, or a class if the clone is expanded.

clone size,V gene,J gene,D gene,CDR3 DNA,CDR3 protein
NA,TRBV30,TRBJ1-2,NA,TGTGCCTGGAGTGATCAGGACAGTTCCTATGGCTACACCTTC,CAWSDQDSSYGYTF
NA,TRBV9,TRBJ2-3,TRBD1,TGTGCCAGCAGCGAAGAGACAGGGGGTACAGATACGCAGTATTTT,CASSEETGGTDTQYF
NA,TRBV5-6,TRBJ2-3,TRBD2,TGTGCCAGCAGCCGGCGACTAGCGGGGCATACGCAGTATTTT,CASSRRLAGHTQYF
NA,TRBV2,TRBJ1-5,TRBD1,TGTGCCAGCAGTGTTCGGGACAGGGGGCGAAGCGGCAATCAGCCCCAGCATTTT,CASSVRDRGRSGNQPQHF
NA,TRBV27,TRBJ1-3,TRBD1,TGTGCCAGCAGACCCCTCCAGGGGGGAACTTACTCTGGAAACACCATATATTTT,CASRPLQGGTYSGNTIYF
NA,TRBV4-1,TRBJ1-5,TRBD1,TGCGCCAGCAGCCAAGAGGAAGGGGGCAGACAGCCCCAGCATTTT,CASSQEEGGRQPQHF
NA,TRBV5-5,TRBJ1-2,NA,TGTGCCAGCGCGATGAGGGGGAACTATGGCTACACCTTC,CASAMRGNYGYTF
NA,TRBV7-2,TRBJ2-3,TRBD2,TGTGCCAGCAGCTTAGCGGGACTAGCGGGAGTGCGAGATACGCAGTATTTT,CASSLAGLAGVRDTQYF
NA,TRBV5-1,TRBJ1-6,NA,TGCGCCAGCAGCCCCGGAACAGGCGCCAATTCACCCCTCCACTTT,CASSPGTGANSPLHF
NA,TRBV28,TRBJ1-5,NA,TGTGCCAGCATAACCGGACGGAACCCAGGGTGTCCCCAGCATTTT,CASITGRNPGCPQHF
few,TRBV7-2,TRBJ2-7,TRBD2,TGTGCCAGCAGCCGCACCGGGACTAGCGGAGACTATACTGGCGAGCAGTACTTC,CASSRTGTSGDYTGEQYF
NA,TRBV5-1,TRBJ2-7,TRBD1,TGCGCCAGCAGCGCCTCAGGGGGCTTGACTTACGAGCAGTACTTC,CASSASGGLTYEQYF
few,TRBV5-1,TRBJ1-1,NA,TGCGCCAGCAGCTCTAACGGGACACCAAACACTGAAGCTTTCTTT,CASSSNGTPNTEAFF
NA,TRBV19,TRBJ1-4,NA,TGTGCCAGTAGTATACGAACAGGTTCTAATGAAAAACTGTTTTTT,CASSIRTGSNEKLFF
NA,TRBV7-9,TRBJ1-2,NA,TGTGCCAGCAGCTTTCGGTCAGGGAATGGCTACACCTTC,CASSFRSGNGYTF
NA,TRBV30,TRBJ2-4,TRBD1,TGTGCCTGGGCACAGGGGGCTTTGAACATTCAGTACTTC,CAWAQGALNIQYF
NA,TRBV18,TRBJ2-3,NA,TGTGCCAGCTCCCCCGCCCGGGCGGGGGCCACGGGTACGCAGTATTTT,CASSPARAGATGTQYF
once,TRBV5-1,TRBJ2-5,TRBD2,TGCGCCAGCAGCAACCGACTAGCGGGAGTTGAGACCCAGTACTTC,CASSNRLAGVETQYF
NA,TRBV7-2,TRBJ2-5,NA,TGTGCCAGCAGTTCAGGAGGCACGGCGCTAAAAGAGACCCAGTACTTC,CASSSGGTALKETQYF
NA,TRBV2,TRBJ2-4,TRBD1,TGTGCCAGCAGTTCCGGGACAGGAAACATTCAGTACTTC,CASSSGTGNIQYF
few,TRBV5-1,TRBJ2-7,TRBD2,TGCGCCAGCAGCGGGGGACTAGCGGGGGGATTAACCTACGAGCAGTACTTC,CASSGGLAGGLTYEQYF
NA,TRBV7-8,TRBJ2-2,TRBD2,TGTGCCAGCAGCTCCGCCCTGAGCGGGGATAGCACCGGGGAGCTGTTTTTT,CASSSALSGDSTGELFF
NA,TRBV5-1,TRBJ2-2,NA,TGCGCCAGCAGCCCTGGACATGACACCGGGGAGCTGTTTTTT,CASSPGHDTGELFF
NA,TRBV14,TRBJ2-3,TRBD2,TGTGCCAGCAGCCGGACTAGCGGGACAGATACGCAGTATTTT,CASSRTSGTDTQYF
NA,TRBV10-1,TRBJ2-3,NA,TGCGCCAGCAGCGACGACAGAGATACGCAGTATTTT,CASSDDRDTQYF
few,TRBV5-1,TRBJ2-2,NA,TGCGCCAGCAATCAGGCAGCTAACACCGGGGAGCTGTTTTTT,CASNQAANTGELFF
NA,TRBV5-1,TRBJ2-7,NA,TGCGCCAGCAGCGCGGAGGGAGAATACGAGCAGTACTTC,CASSAEGEYEQYF
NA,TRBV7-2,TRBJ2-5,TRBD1,TGTGCCAGCAGCTCCCAGGACAGGGCGGTGACCCAGTACTTC,CASSSQDRAVTQYF
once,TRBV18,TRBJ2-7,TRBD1,TGTGCCAGCTCACCCGGACAGGGGGCTTTCGAGCAGTACTTC,CASSPGQGAFEQYF
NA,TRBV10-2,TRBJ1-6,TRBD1,TGCGCCAGCGTCCCGGGACAGGGTTTGGATTCACCCCTCCACTTT,CASVPGQGLDSPLHF
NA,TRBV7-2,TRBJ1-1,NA,TGTGCCAGCAGAGTGACAGGAAACACTGAAGCTTTCTTT,CASRVTGNTEAFF
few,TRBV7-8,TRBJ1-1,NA,TGTGCCAGCAGCTTAGGCGGGGGGCTCAACACTGAAGCTTTCTTT,CASSLGGGLNTEAFF
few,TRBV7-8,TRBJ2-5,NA,TGTGCCAGCAGCTCGGAGCGCCAAGAGACCCAGTACTTC,CASSSERQETQYF
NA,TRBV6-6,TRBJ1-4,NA,TGTGCCACCGCAGGCGTTACGTATGAAAAACTGTTTTTT,CATAGVTYEKLFF
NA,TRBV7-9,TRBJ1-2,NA,TGTGCCAGCAGCTCGAGGGAGGGGGGAATCTATGGCTACACCTTC,CASSSREGGIYGYTF
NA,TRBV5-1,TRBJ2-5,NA,TGCGCCAGCAGCTATGAATCGGGGGAGACCCAGTACTTC,CASSYESGETQYF
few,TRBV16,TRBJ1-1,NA,TGTGCCAGCAGCCAGCCCGCGGGGACCTCGGGCATGAACACTGAAGCTTTCTTT,CASSQPAGTSGMNTEAFF
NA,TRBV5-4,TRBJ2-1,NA,TGTGCCAGCAGCTTGGCGGGATCCTACAATGAGCAGTTCTTC,CASSLAGSYNEQFF
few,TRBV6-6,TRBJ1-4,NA,TGTGCCAGCAGTCCAGGGGCAACTAATGAAAAACTGTTTTTT,CASSPGATNEKLFF
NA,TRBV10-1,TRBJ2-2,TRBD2,TGCGCCAGCAGTGGCCACCGACTAGCGGGGGACCCCAACACCGGGGAGCTGTTTTTT,CASSGHRLAGDPNTGELFF
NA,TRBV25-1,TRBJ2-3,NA,TGTGCCAGCAGTGAATTCGGCAGGGTCACAGATACGCAGTATTTT,CASSEFGRVTDTQYF
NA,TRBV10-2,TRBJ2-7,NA,TGCGCCAGCAGCCAAGTTCCTAGATCCGAGCAGTACTTC,CASSQVPRSEQYF
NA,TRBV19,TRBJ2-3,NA,TGTGCCAGTAGTATACCCAAGACAGGGACTAGCACAGATACGCAGTATTTT,CASSIPKTGTSTDTQYF
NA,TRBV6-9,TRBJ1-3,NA,TGTGCCAGCAGTTCCCCTGGGGCCGGGCCCACCATATATTTT,CASSSPGAGPTIYF
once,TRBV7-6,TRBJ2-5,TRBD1,TGTGCCAGCAGCACTGACAGGGCCGGGAAGACCCAGTACTTC,CASSTDRAGKTQYF
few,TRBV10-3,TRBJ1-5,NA,TGTGCCATCAGTGACACTAATCAGCCCCAGCATTTT,CAISDTNQPQHF
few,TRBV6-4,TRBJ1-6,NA,TGTGCCAGCAGTGCCCCTACGGGATTCTCCTATAATTCACCCCTCCACTTT,CASSAPTGFSYNSPLHF
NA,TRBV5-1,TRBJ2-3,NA,TGCGCCAGCAGCTTGACCACAGGATTCACAGATACGCAGTATTTT,CASSLTTGFTDTQYF
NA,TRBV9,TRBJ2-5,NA,TGTGCCAGCAGCGCCCAGACAGGACAGTACCAAGAGACCCAGTACTTC,CASSAQTGQYQETQYF
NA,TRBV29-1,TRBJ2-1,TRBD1,TGCAGCGTTGTGGGACAGGGAGATGAGCAGTTCTTC,CSVVGQGDEQFF
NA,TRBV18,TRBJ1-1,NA,TGTGCCAGCTCACCCCCAGGTGTGAACACTGAAGCTTTCTTT,CASSPPGVNTEAFF
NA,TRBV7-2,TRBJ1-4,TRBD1,TGTGCCAGCAGCTCAAAACCGGGACAGCTTGCAACTAATGAAAAACTGTTTTTT,CASSSKPGQLATNEKLFF